The T cell receptor beta chain under discussion was sequenced for a study of read filtering for tumor transcriptome and immune sequencing. Whole-study context: R-ISS stage counts were 8 for I, 16 for II, 6 or 7 for III. Study observations and caveats: Single-read clonotypes: about 81.9% of IR-seq clonotypes (around 4% of reads), roughly 70% of RNA-seq clonotypes (44.6% of reads).

Molecular barcoded adaptors covering alpha/delta and beta/gamma chains were used on 400 to 450 ng RNA. TCRdb ran MiXCR on the reads and lists one entry per CDR3 protein. Of nearly 60,000 distinct CDR3 sequences listed, approximately 13% are singletons. The CDR3 has 15 amino acids. Trimming pared 2 bases from V and 5 bases from J, leaving 13 bases between. Per germline, CDR1 LGHNA and CDR2 YNFKEQ. The table lists this clonotype with a few counts. What it binds is unknown. This receptor was taken from a donor aged 40 or over with multiple myeloma. This chain uses TRBV4-2 with TRBJ1-3; unclear D gene. The material sequenced was a population of CD138-negative cells sorted from bone marrow. The CDR3 DNA reads as TGTGCCAGCAGCCAAATCGGCCCCACCAGAAACACCATATATTTT. Its translation: CASSQIGPTRNTIYF.